The 28 T cell receptor beta chains given below trace back to one sample, sequenced in a study of tissue T cells after allogeneic stem cell transplantation. Time point: mouse harvest day 14 after allogeneic transplant. Each mouse received 10^7 T-cell-depleted marrow cells plus 10^6 splenic CD5+ T cells by tail vein. TCRdb's table, derived via immunoSEQ multiplex PCR, lists solely in-frame clones and lacks some. The top ten hold 4.5% to 5.5% of the sample, which has about 9,000 clones, roughly 38% seen once. Material for sequencing was skin. Every receptor here comes from a female BALB/c mouse given C57BL/6 T cells with graft-versus-host disease after an allogeneic hematopoietic cell transplant.

Note on this clone: Genes and germline are mouse. The CDR3 protein is CASSRDGANTEVFF. Incomplete CDR3 DNA: TGTGCCAGCTCTCGGGACGGTGCAAACACAGAAGTCTTC. The V call is TRBV12-2, the J call TRBJ1-1; D is perhaps TRBD1 (5 bases). The sequenced fragment ends 1 residue before the CDR3 boundary, so the rest is inferred from the germline J gene. Per the germline V gene, CDR1 is SGHLS and CDR2 is HYDKME. CDR3 length equals 14 residues. V lost 2 bases to trimming and J lost 0 bases, with 9 bases between them.

On this clone itself: Gene names follow the mouse nomenclature. The read is 1 residue too short to cover the CDR3 end, so that end is filled in from the germline J gene. The chain recombines TRBV23 with TRBJ2-3; TRBD2 is taken as the D call from the table, unchecked against the DNA. Per germline, CDR1 KGHTA and CDR2 FQNQQP. CDR3 length: 17 amino acids. The CDR3 sequence is CSSSPYWGGEGAETLYF. The sequenced CDR3 bases are TGCTCCAGCAGTCCCTACTGGGGGGGCGAGGGTGCAGAAACGCTGTAT.

Relative to its sample, this clone is large (0.1 to 1%). Genes and germline come from the mouse. The sequenced fragment ends 1 residue before the CDR3 boundary, so the rest is inferred from the germline J gene. The chain couples TRBV26 to TRBJ2-7; TRBD2 matches 10 bases. With 5 bases clipped from V and 4 bases from J, the junction kept 2 bases outside the gene matches. Germline V lookup: CDR1 KGHPV, CDR2 FQNQEV (reference sequence). The CDR3 spans 13 residues. The sequenced CDR3 bases are TGTGCCAGCAGTTCGACTGGGGGGTATGAACAGTAC. Its translation: CASSSTGGYEQY. Given in full, the CDR3 is CASSSTGGYEQYF. Complete variable domain (other parts from reference TRBV26 and TRBJ2-7): NSKVIQTPRYLVKGQGQKAKMRCIPEKGHPVVFWYQQNKNNEFKFLINFQNQEVLQQIDMTEKRFSAECPSNSPCSLEIQSSEAGDSALYLCASSSTGGYEQYFGPGTRLTVL.

Comment on this clone: Gene and germline names: mouse. The sequence runs out 1 residue before the end of the CDR3; the remainder is reconstructed from the germline J gene. V is TRBV16 and J is TRBJ2-4; D not certain. Trimming shortened V by 0 bases and J by 1 base, and 2 bases separated the two germline ends. The length of the CDR3 is 13 residues. Germline CDR1 is SGHSA and CDR2 is FRNQAP. The covered CDR3 bases are TGTGCAAGCAGCTTAGAAGGTCAAAACACCTTGTAC. This sequence encodes CASSLEGQNTLY. In full, the CDR3 reads CASSLEGQNTLYF.

Notes on this clone: The listed genes are named as in mouse. The read halts 1 residue ahead of the CDR3 end, with the missing end drawn from the germline J gene. The J gene is TRBJ2-4, the V gene TRBV12-1; D might be TRBD1 (6 bases). This CDR3 comprises 13 residues. Trimming cost V 2 bases and J 4 bases, with 9 bases left between them. The V gene's germline CDR1 is SGHSN and CDR2 HYEKVE. The part of the CDR3 DNA that was read is TGTGCCAGCTCTCGGGACATCAAAAACACCTTGTAC. Translated: CASSRDIKNTLY. The entire CDR3 protein is CASSRDIKNTLYF.

As for this clone: The gene names here belong to mouse. The read terminates 1 residue before the CDR3 end, so the remaining end is supplied by the germline J gene. The J gene is TRBJ2-1, the V gene TRBV3; TRBD1 agrees at 9 bases. The CDR3 has 13 amino acids. Germline V gene lookup returns CDR1 SNHLY and CDR2 FYNGKV (reference sequence). The ends lost 6 bases at V and 3 bases at J; junction bases unmatched: 0. The CDR3: CASRDRGYAEQFF. The part of the CDR3 DNA that was read is TGTGCCAGCAGGGACAGGGGCTATGCTGAGCAGTTC.

With respect to this clone: Gene names and germline match the mouse. The CDR3 end is not reached by the read, which stops 1 residue before it; the germline J gene fills it in. The chain carries TRBV3 and TRBJ2-2; D might be TRBD1 (6 bases). CDR3 length: 15 amino acids. Germline CDR1 reads SNHLY; CDR2 reads FYNGKV (reference sequence). Deletions cut 3 bases from V and 0 bases from J, with 8 bases between. The CDR3 sequence is CASSFWTANTGQLYF. CDR3 bases read: TGTGCCAGCAGCTTTTGGACAGCAAACACCGGGCAGCTCTAC.

Details on this clone: Mouse names are used for the genes. CDR3 bases read: TGTGCAAGCAGCCCACTGGGGGGGGTCTCCTATGAACAGTAC. Translating it yields CASSPLGGVSYEQY. The whole CDR3 region reads CASSPLGGVSYEQYF. V gene TRBV16 combines with J gene TRBJ2-7; 10 nucleotides match TRBD2. Read sequence stops 1 residue before the CDR3 end, and the germline J gene provides the missing end. V lost 5 bases, J lost 0 bases, and 4 bases stayed unmatched. From germline, CDR1 is SGHSA and CDR2 FRNQAP. The CDR3 is 15 amino acids.

A note on this clone: Gene labels here are mouse ones. The CDR3 end lies 1 residue beyond the end of the read and is filled in from the germline J gene. The genes are TRBV12-1 and TRBJ2-1, with 13 nucleotides matching TRBD2. The CDR3 runs to 17 residues. V was clipped by 6 bases and J by 4 bases; unmatched bases: 11. Germline V lookup: CDR1 SGHSN, CDR2 HYEKVE. CDR3 DNA, as far as it was read: TGTGCCAGCCCCGGGACTGGGGGGGGCGCGGGATATGCTGAGCAGTTC. This gives the protein CASPGTGGGAGYAEQF. The full CDR3 reads CASPGTGGGAGYAEQFF.

Points on this clone: Gene names refer to mouse genes. The read ends 1 residue before the CDR3 terminus; that terminus is restored from the germline J gene. V and J are TRBV26 and TRBJ1-2; tentative D call: TRBD1 (5 bases). The CDR3 contains 15 residues. Between the trimmed V and J ends, which lost 3 bases and 0 bases, there was a span of 11 bases. Germline loops: CDR1 KGHPV, CDR2 FQNQEV (reference sequence). CDR3 bases read: TGTGCCAGCAGTCTACCAGGGATTGCAAACTCCGACTACACC. The encoded protein is CASSLPGIANSDYT. The whole CDR3 sequence reads CASSLPGIANSDYTF.

Regarding this clone: This likely stems from a read error, as it lies one base from a far larger clone. The listed genes are named as in mouse. CDR3 DNA (partial): TGTGCCAGCAGTCCGACAAACTCCGACTACACC. This translates into CASSPTNSDYT. The CDR3 as a whole reads CASSPTNSDYTF. The V gene is TRBV15, the J gene TRBJ1-2; D call uncertain. The CDR3 extends 1 residue past the end of the read, so its final part is completed from the germline J gene. V gave up 5 bases and J gave up 0 bases, with 4 bases separating them. This CDR3 is 12 amino acids long. Germline CDR1 is SGHND and CDR2 is FRSKSL.

The sample holds a few counts of this clone. The genes and germline here are from mouse. The sequenced fragment ends 1 residue before the CDR3 boundary, so the rest is inferred from the germline J gene. V gene TRBV26 combines with J gene TRBJ1-1, with D perhaps matching TRBD1 (6 bases). V shed 6 bases and J shed 4 bases, with 9 bases lying between them. This CDR3 comprises 12 residues. CDR1 and CDR2 (germline): KGHPV, FQNQEV (reference sequence). This CDR3 is CASSSDSTEVFF. CDR3 bases read: TGTGCCAGCAGCTCGGACAGCACAGAAGTCTTC.

To note about this clone: Genes here carry mouse names. Coverage ceases 1 residue before the CDR3 finishes, and the germline J gene fills in the end. The chain combines TRBV15 with TRBJ2-7; perhaps D is TRBD1 or TRBD2 (5 bases each). This CDR3 is built from 12 residues. Deletions cut 3 bases from V and 7 bases from J, with 10 bases between. Per germline, CDR1 SGHND and CDR2 FRSKSL. This CDR3 is CASSLGEREQYF. CDR3 DNA (partial): TGTGCCAGCAGTTTGGGGGAGAGGGAACAGTAC.

Remarks on this clone: Gene names refer to mouse genes. The CDR3 goes on 1 residue after the read ends, and that part is filled in from the germline J gene. The gene calls are TRBV13-3 and TRBJ2-3, with TRBD2 matching over 12 bases. CDR3 length equals 20 residues. J was trimmed by 0 bases and V by 1 base; bases with no gene match: 12. CDR1 NNHDY and CDR2 SYVADS come from the germline V gene. The CDR3 bases that were read are TGTGCCAGCAGTGATTATCCAGGGACTGGGGGGACAACTAGTGCAGAAACGCTGTAT. Translating it yields CASSDYPGTGGTTSAETLY. The whole CDR3 protein reads CASSDYPGTGGTTSAETLYF.

This clone was detected only once. Gene names are the mouse ones. The CDR3 end falls 1 residue outside the read, so it is completed with the germline J gene. This CDR3 is also generated by other DNA sequences in the sample. This chain links TRBV26 with TRBJ2-3; 7 bases match TRBD1. From germline, CDR1 is KGHPV and CDR2 FQNQEV (reference sequence). The CDR3 is 14 amino acids. The junction had 3 bases not matched to a gene; V was cut back by 5 bases and J by 1 base. The chain's CDR3 is CASSSGQGAETLYF. Incomplete CDR3 DNA: TGTGCCAGCAGTTCAGGACAGGGTGCAGAAACGCTGTAT.

To note about this clone: Gene names refer to mouse genes. The sequence runs out 1 residue before the end of the CDR3; the remainder is reconstructed from the germline J gene. Different DNA sequences within this sample yield the same CDR3. The V and J genes are TRBV26 and TRBJ1-2; D may be TRBD1 (6 bases). Trimming pared 3 bases from V and 4 bases from J, leaving 6 bases between. Germline values: CDR1 KGHPV, CDR2 FQNQEV (reference sequence). The CDR3 length is 12 residues. The DNA read from the CDR3 is TGTGCCAGCAGTCTAGGGGGCTCCGACTACACC. Translating gives CASSLGGSDYT. The entire CDR3 protein reads CASSLGGSDYTF.

As for this clone: Gene and germline names: mouse. Read coverage stops 1 residue before the CDR3 terminus; the germline J gene supplies the remainder. This same CDR3 is encoded by further DNA sequences in the sample. The V and J genes are TRBV26 and TRBJ2-3; possible D gene TRBD1, 7 bases. Germline-derived CDR1 and CDR2 are KGHPV and FQNQEV (reference sequence). Trimming removed 2 bases at V and 3 bases at J, with 9 bases between. This CDR3 has 14 amino acids. The part of the CDR3 DNA that was read is TGTGCCAGCAGTCTGAGGGGGCGCGCAGAAACGCTGTAT. This codes for CASSLRGRAETLY. The CDR3 as a whole reads CASSLRGRAETLYF.

By share, this clone counts as medium-sized. Each gene name is a mouse one. The CDR3 end lies 1 residue beyond the end of the read and is filled in from the germline J gene. The V call is TRBV26, the J call TRBJ2-3, with D possibly matching TRBD1 (5 bases). Germline CDR1 KGHPV, CDR2 FQNQEV (reference sequence). CDR3 length equals 14 residues. Trimming shortened V by 6 bases and J by 0 bases, and 10 bases separated the two germline ends. The CDR3 bases that were read are TGTGCCAGCAGCCGGGCAGGGAGTGCAGAAACGCTGTAT. Its protein is CASSRAGSAETLY. The complete CDR3 reads CASSRAGSAETLYF.

This clone has more than one count but fewer than ten. The germline and genes are mouse ones. The sequenced fragment ends 1 residue before the CDR3 boundary, so the rest is inferred from the germline J gene. The J gene is TRBJ2-3, the V gene TRBV26; D is undetermined. The V gene lost 1 base and the J gene lost 0 bases, with 8 bases spanning the gap. Germline V gives CDR1 KGHPV, CDR2 FQNQEV (reference sequence). This CDR3 spans 15 amino acids. The DNA read from the CDR3 is TGTGCCAGCAGTCTGTTCAGTTATAGTGCAGAAACGCTGTAT. This sequence encodes CASSLFSYSAETLY. The full CDR3 protein reads CASSLFSYSAETLYF. Full variable domain (outside the CDR3, taken from reference TRBV26 and TRBJ2-3): NSKVIQTPRYLVKGQGQKAKMRCIPEKGHPVVFWYQQNKNNEFKFLINFQNQEVLQQIDMTEKRFSAECPSNSPCSLEIQSSEAGDSALYLCASSLFSYSAETLYFGSGTRLTVL.

This clone has only one observation. The listed genes are named as in mouse. The CDR3 goes on 1 residue after the read ends, and that part is filled in from the germline J gene. The chain combines TRBV23 with TRBJ1-1. The CDR3 runs to 14 residues. Per the germline V gene, CDR1 is KGHTA and CDR2 is FQNQQP. Here the CDR3 reads CSSSPGTANTEVFF. The DNA read from the CDR3 is TGCTCCAGCAGTCCCGGGACCGCAAACACAGAAGTCTTC.

The table lists this clone with a few counts. Gene labels here are mouse ones. The sequence runs out 1 residue before the end of the CDR3; the remainder is reconstructed from the germline J gene. The chain joins TRBV26 to TRBJ2-5; the match to TRBD1 covers 7 bases. The CDR3 extends over 12 amino acids. V dropped 10 bases and J dropped 2; count of bases not matched to a gene: 3. Germline V gives CDR1 KGHPV, CDR2 FQNQEV (reference sequence). The CDR3 region is CATDRVQDTQYF. CDR3 DNA (partial): TGTGCCACCGACAGGGTCCAAGACACCCAGTAC.

A word on this clone: Gene names refer to mouse genes. The DNA read from the CDR3 is TGTGCCAGCAGTCCGGGACAGCTCTATGCTGAGCAGTTC. Protein: CASSPGQLYAEQF. The CDR3 reads in full as CASSPGQLYAEQFF. The chain links TRBV26 to TRBJ2-1, with 7 bases fitting TRBD1. From the germline J gene comes the end of the CDR3, since the read stops 1 residue before it. In germline, CDR1 is KGHPV, CDR2 FQNQEV (reference sequence). The CDR3 extends over 14 amino acids. With 4 bases clipped from V and 3 bases from J, the junction kept 3 bases outside the gene matches.

Worth noting for this clone: Gene names and germline match the mouse. The CDR3 end falls 1 residue outside the read, so it is completed with the germline J gene. The chain combines TRBV16 with TRBJ2-5; a possible D gene is TRBD1 (6 bases). CDR3 length: 13 amino acids. Germline V gene sequence: CDR1 SGHSA, CDR2 FRNQAP. Trimming pared 5 bases from V and 4 bases from J, leaving 10 bases between. The part of the CDR3 DNA that was read is TGTGCAAGCAGCATCACAGGGAAAGACACCCAGTAC. Translating it yields CASSITGKDTQY. The entire CDR3 protein is CASSITGKDTQYF.

This clone is judged medium-sized. The germline and genes are mouse ones. The read gets to within 1 residue of the CDR3 end, and the germline J gene fills in the rest. This chain uses TRBV26 with TRBJ1-1, with a weak D call TRBD1 (6 bases). Looked up from germline, CDR1 is KGHPV and CDR2 is FQNQEV (reference sequence). Trimming shortened V by 6 bases and J by 1 base, and 9 bases separated the two germline ends. The CDR3 contains 13 residues. The DNA read from the CDR3 is TGTGCCAGCAGCCCAGGGGTGAACACAGAAGTCTTC. It translates to CASSPGVNTEVF. The complete CDR3 reads CASSPGVNTEVFF.

In its sample, this clone was seen once. This sequence may be a read error, since a much larger clone differs from it by one base. Germline and genes here are mouse. Read data end 1 residue before the CDR3 end; the end is taken from the germline J gene. V and J are TRBV24 and TRBJ1-4; D is ambiguous. Germline V gene sequence: CDR1 KGHTA, CDR2 FRNEEI. Trimming removed 2 bases from V and 0 bases from J, with 4 bases in between. The CDR3 covers 14 residues. The part of the CDR3 DNA that was read is TGTGCCAGCAGTCTGACAATTTCCAACGAAAGATTATTT. It yields the protein CASSLTISNERLF. The CDR3 reads in full as CASSLTISNERLFF.

On this clone itself: The listed genes are named as in mouse. CDR3 sequence reads: CASSLEDTTGTGQLYF. The sequenced part of the CDR3 DNA is TGTGCCAGCTCTCTCGAAGACACCACGGGCACCGGGCAGCTCTAC. The V gene is TRBV12-1, the J gene TRBJ2-2; unclear D gene. The observed sequence ends 1 residue before the CDR3 terminus, with the missing tail filled in from the germline J gene. Germline CDR1 reads SGHSN; CDR2 reads HYEKVE. Trimming removed 0 bases at V and 4 bases at J, with 14 bases between. This CDR3 has 16 residues.

Regarding this clone: Gene names refer to mouse genes. The CDR3 is cut off 1 residue early in the read; its end comes from the germline J gene. This chain joins TRBV26 and TRBJ2-2, with D uncertain. This CDR3 region has 11 residues. V was pared by 4 bases and J by 8 bases, with 5 bases between. Germline CDR1 and CDR2: KGHPV and FQNQEV (reference sequence). This chain's CDR3 is CASSPGGQLYF. The covered CDR3 bases are TGTGCCAGCAGTCCCGGGGGGCAGCTCTAC. The complete variable domain, with remaining parts taken from reference TRBV26 and TRBJ2-2, reads NSKVIQTPRYLVKGQGQKAKMRCIPEKGHPVVFWYQQNKNNEFKFLINFQNQEVLQQIDMTEKRFSAECPSNSPCSLEIQSSEAGDSALYLCASSPGGQLYFGEGSKLTVL.

This clone has just a few counts. The gene names here belong to mouse. With the read ending 1 residue before the CDR3 end, the germline J gene is used to fill in that end. The chain carries TRBV2 and TRBJ2-7, with TRBD1 matching 11 bases. The J segment lost 5 bases and the V segment lost 0 bases, leaving 0 bases of the junction unmatched. From germline, CDR1 is LGHNA and CDR2 YSYQKL. This CDR3 has 14 residues. CDR3 DNA, as far as it was read: TGTGCCAGCAGCCAAGAGGACAGGGGGCATGAACAGTAC. Its translation is CASSQEDRGHEQY. The CDR3, in full, reads CASSQEDRGHEQYF.